This T cell receptor (beta chain) was identified during a study of blood T cell repertoires in COVID-19. Looking at the study overall: COVID-19 samples collected from the United States, Italy and Spain covered acute and convalescent phases. Sources were T cells, B-cell-depleted T cells, or PBMCs; the material itself was cDNA or gDNA.

The assay was immunoSEQ multiplex PCR, and TCRdb's table has in-frame clones only and misses some. The sample includes around 20,000 clones, around 89% of them seen just once. The TCR sequence derives from a woman aged 60 to 75 with active COVID-19. Sequencing input: peripheral blood.

The CDR3 sequence: CASRAAREQYF. CDR3 bases: TGTGCCAGCAGGGCCGCGAGGGAGCAGTACTTC. This chain links TRBV2 with TRBJ2-7, with D uncertain. The CDR3 covers 11 residues. The V end lost 6 bases, the J end lost 7 bases, and 10 bases lay between the germline ends. Germline CDR1 and CDR2: SNHLY and FYNNEI.